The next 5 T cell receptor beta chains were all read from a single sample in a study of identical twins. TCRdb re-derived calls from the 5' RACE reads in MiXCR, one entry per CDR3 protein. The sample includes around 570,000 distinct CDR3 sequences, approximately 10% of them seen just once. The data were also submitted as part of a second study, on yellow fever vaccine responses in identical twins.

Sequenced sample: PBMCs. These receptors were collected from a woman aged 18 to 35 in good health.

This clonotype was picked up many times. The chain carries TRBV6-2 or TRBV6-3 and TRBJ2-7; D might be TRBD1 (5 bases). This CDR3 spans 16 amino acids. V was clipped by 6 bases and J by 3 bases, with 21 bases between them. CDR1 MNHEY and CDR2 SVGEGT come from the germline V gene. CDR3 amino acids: CASRSRANFKFYEQYF. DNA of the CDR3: TGTGCCAGCAGGAGCAGGGCGAACTTCAAGTTCTACGAGCAGTACTTC.

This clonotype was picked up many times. For the CDR3, the DNA is TGCAGTGCTAGAGTCCCAGGGGTGAACACTGAAGCTTTCTTT. Protein product: CSARVPGVNTEAFF. The rearrangement links TRBV20-1 to TRBJ1-1; D is possibly TRBD1 (6 bases). Between the trimmed V and J ends, which lost 1 base and 0 bases, there was a span of 9 bases. Germline V gene lookup returns CDR1 DFQATT and CDR2 SNEGSKA (reference sequence). The CDR3 sequence is 14 residues long.

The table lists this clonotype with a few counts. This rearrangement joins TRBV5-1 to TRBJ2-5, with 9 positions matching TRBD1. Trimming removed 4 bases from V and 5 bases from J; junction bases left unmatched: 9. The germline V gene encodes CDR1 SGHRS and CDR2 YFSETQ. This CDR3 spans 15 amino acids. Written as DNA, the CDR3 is TGCGCCAGCAGCCCAGAACCGGACAGGGGTGAGACCCAGTACTTC. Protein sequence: CASSPEPDRGETQYF.

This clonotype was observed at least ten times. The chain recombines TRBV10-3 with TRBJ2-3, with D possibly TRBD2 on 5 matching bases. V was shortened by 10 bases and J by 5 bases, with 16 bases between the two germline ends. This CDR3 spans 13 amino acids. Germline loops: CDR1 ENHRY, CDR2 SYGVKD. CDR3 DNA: TGTGCCACCGGGCTCCCGGCGGGAGATACGCAGTATTTT. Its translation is CATGLPAGDTQYF.

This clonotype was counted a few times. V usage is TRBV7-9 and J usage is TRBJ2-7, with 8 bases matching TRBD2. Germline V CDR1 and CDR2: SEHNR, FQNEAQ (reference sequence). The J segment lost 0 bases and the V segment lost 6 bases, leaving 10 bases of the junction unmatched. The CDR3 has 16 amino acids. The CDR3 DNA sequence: TGTGCCAGCAGAGACACCGGGGGGGTAAGCTCCTACGAGCAGTACTTC. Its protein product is CASRDTGGVSSYEQYF.